Shown below are 16 T cell receptor beta chains from a single sample sequenced in a study of blood T cell repertoires in COVID-19. Profiled with immunoSEQ multiplex PCR; TCRdb holds only in-frame clones, not every one. Of some 150,000 clones in the sample, more than 75% are singletons; the top ten hold roughly 2.7%. The specimen was peripheral blood. The receptors were gathered from a human donor with acute or convalescent COVID-19. The donor label of this sample is uncertain.

The CDR3 nucleotides are TGTGCCAGCAGTTCGGGACAGGGCGGCAATCAGCCCCAGCATTTT. The encoded protein is CASSSGQGGNQPQHF. The J gene is TRBJ1-5, the V gene TRBV28; TRBD1 matches at 9 bases. After removal of 4 bases from V and 2 bases from J, the junction contained 3 bases not matched to a gene. CDR3 length: 15 amino acids. Germline CDR1 reads MDHEN; CDR2 reads SYDVKM. Combining the CDR3 with reference TRBV28 and TRBJ1-5 gives the whole variable domain DVKVTQSSRYLVKRTGEKVFLECVQDMDHENMFWYRQDPGLGLRLIYFSYDVKMKEKGDIPEGYSVSREKKERFSLILESASTNQTSMYLCASSSGQGGNQPQHFGDGTRLSIL.

This clone was seen only once. The genes are TRBV19 and TRBJ1-2, with TRBD1 as a possible D gene (5 bases). V was trimmed by 0 bases and J by 5 bases, leaving 13 bases between them. The CDR3 covers 15 residues. Germline V gives CDR1 LNHDA, CDR2 SQIVND (reference sequence). The CDR3 loop reads CASSIDPQGLYGYTF. In DNA, the CDR3 is TGTGCCAGTAGTATAGACCCGCAGGGTCTGTATGGCTACACCTTC.

This rearrangement joins TRBV5-1 to TRBJ1-1, with 8 positions matching TRBD1. CDR1 is SGHRS, CDR2 YFSETQ, per germline. The CDR3 sequence is 17 residues long. V shed 2 bases, J shed 0 bases, and the junction held 9 bases outside the gene matches. This chain's CDR3 is CASSFGTGGGMNTEAFF. For the CDR3, the DNA is TGCGCCAGCAGCTTTGGGACAGGAGGGGGAATGAACACTGAAGCTTTCTTT.

This chain links TRBV5-1 with TRBJ2-5; 8 nucleotides match TRBD1. The ends lost 0 bases at V and 5 bases at J; junction bases unmatched: 3. Germline loops: CDR1 SGHRS, CDR2 YFSETQ. There are 14 residues in the CDR3. The CDR3 sequence: CASSLVTGAETQYF. CDR3 sequence (DNA): TGCGCCAGCAGCTTGGTGACAGGGGCGGAGACCCAGTACTTC.

The chain combines TRBV6-5 with TRBJ1-1, with TRBD1 matching over 8 bases. The CDR3 has 15 amino acids. In germline, CDR1 is MNHEY, CDR2 SVGAGI. Unmatched junction bases numbered 17, after V lost 11 bases and J lost 6 bases. CDR3 sequence reads: CACYPTGVNLAEAFF. The CDR3 DNA reads as TGTGCCTGTTACCCGACAGGGGTCAACTTAGCTGAAGCTTTCTTT.

The chain couples TRBV19 to TRBJ2-1, with 7 bases identical to TRBD2. J was trimmed by 0 bases and V by 2 bases; bases with no gene match: 4. The length of the CDR3 is 16 residues. The germline V gene has CDR1 LNHDA and CDR2 SQIVND (reference sequence). The CDR3 DNA follows: TGTGCCAGTAGTATAAAACTAGCGCTCTCCTACAATGAGCAGTTCTTC. Amino acids: CASSIKLALSYNEQFF.

In its sample, this clone was seen once. The J gene is TRBJ2-2, the V gene TRBV12-3 or TRBV12-4; perhaps TRBD1 as D (6 bases). Trimming removed 5 bases from V and 5 bases from J, with 9 bases in between. The CDR3 consists of 13 residues. CDR3 sequence (DNA): TGTGCCAGCAGTAGAGACAGGACCGGGGAGCTGTTTTTT. Protein sequence: CASSRDRTGELFF.

This chain uses TRBV9 with TRBJ1-5; the match to TRBD1 covers 8 bases. Germline V gives CDR1 SGDLS, CDR2 YYNGEE. The CDR3 is 14 amino acids. The V and J ends lost 3 bases and 9 bases, in that order; junction bases with no gene match: 8. DNA for the CDR3: TGTGCCAGCAGCGGGGGACAGGCCTCAGGGCCCCAGCATTTT. Its translation is CASSGGQASGPQHF.

V and J are TRBV7-9 and TRBJ1-4; possible D gene TRBD1, 5 bases. V was cut by 1 base and J by 4 bases, with 10 bases left in between. The CDR3 covers 15 residues. CDR1 is SEHNR and CDR2 is FQNEAQ in the germline V gene (reference sequence). The CDR3 spells CASSLGQGINEKLFF. The DNA for the CDR3 is TGTGCCAGCAGCTTAGGGCAGGGCATTAATGAAAAACTGTTTTTT. The complete variable domain, with remaining parts taken from reference TRBV7-9 and TRBJ1-4, reads DTGVSQNPRHKITKRGQNVTFRCDPISEHNRLYWYRQTLGQGPEFLTYFQNEAQLEKSRLLSDRFSAERPKGSFSTLEIQRTEQGDSAMYLCASSLGQGINEKLFFGSGTQLSVL.

The chain uses TRBV5-5 and TRBJ1-1; 7 bases agree with TRBD1. Trimming cost V 5 bases and J 4 bases; bases outside gene matches: 5. CDR1 SGHKS and CDR2 YYEKEE come from the germline V gene (reference sequence). The CDR3 length is 13 residues. CDR3 in amino acids: CASSPSGGTEAFF. CDR3 nucleotides: TGTGCCAGCAGTCCCTCAGGGGGCACTGAAGCTTTCTTT.

The chain uses TRBV7-9 and TRBJ1-4, with TRBD1 matching over 7 bases. This CDR3 has 14 amino acids. The germline CDR1 and CDR2 sequences are SEHNR and FQNEAQ (reference sequence). The ends lost 5 bases at V and 4 bases at J; junction bases unmatched: 4. CDR3 residues: CASSPAGGNEKLFF. For the CDR3, the DNA is TGTGCCAGCAGCCCGGCAGGGGGTAATGAAAAACTGTTTTTT. Full variable domain (outside the CDR3, taken from reference TRBV7-9 and TRBJ1-4): DTGVSQNPRHKITKRGQNVTFRCDPISEHNRLYWYRQTLGQGPEFLTYFQNEAQLEKSRLLSDRFSAERPKGSFSTLEIQRTEQGDSAMYLCASSPAGGNEKLFFGSGTQLSVL.

This sequence joins TRBV30 and TRBJ2-1, with D perhaps TRBD1 (6 bases). Germline CDR1 GTSNPN, CDR2 SVGIG (reference sequence). This CDR3 is built from 12 residues. V was clipped by 1 base and J by 7 bases, with 8 bases between them. DNA for the CDR3: TGTGCCTGGAGTGACAGGGAAAATGAGCAGTTCTTC. It translates to CAWSDRENEQFF.

The genes are TRBV27 and TRBJ2-1, with 8 nucleotides matching TRBD1. CDR3 length: 15 residues. V shed 7 bases, J shed 3 bases, and the junction held 8 bases outside the gene matches. Looked up from germline, CDR1 is MNHEY and CDR2 is SMNVEV (reference sequence). CDR3: CASTRIGQGYNEQFF. The CDR3 DNA reads as TGTGCCAGCACCCGCATCGGACAGGGCTACAATGAGCAGTTCTTC.

The J gene is TRBJ1-5, the V gene TRBV5-4, with no clear D. Germline CDR1 SGHNT, CDR2 YYREEE (reference sequence). This CDR3 has 15 residues. V shed 0 bases and J shed 0 bases, with 7 bases lying between them. The CDR3 loop is CASSLGGDSNQPQHF. The CDR3 DNA reads as TGTGCCAGCAGCTTGGGCGGAGATAGCAATCAGCCCCAGCATTTT.

The rearrangement joins TRBV10-3 to TRBJ1-2; D possibly corresponds to TRBD1 (6 bases). Germline-derived CDR1 and CDR2 are ENHRY and SYGVKD. The CDR3 is 15 residues long. V lost 9 bases and J lost 0, with 17 bases in between. The CDR3 loop is CAIGVRTDSNYGYTF. In DNA, the CDR3 is TGTGCCATAGGTGTCCGGACAGATTCTAACTATGGCTACACCTTC.

This clone came up once. The chain employs TRBV4-2 and TRBJ1-1; D is ambiguous. Germline assignment: CDR1 LGHNA and CDR2 YNFKEQ. Between the trimmed V and J ends, which lost 2 bases and 1 base, there was a span of 14 bases. CDR3 size: 16 residues. CDR3 protein: CASSQRDTSKNTEAFF. The DNA of the CDR3 is TGTGCCAGCAGCCAACGCGACACCAGTAAGAACACTGAAGCTTTCTTT.